This T cell receptor beta chain was captured by sequencing in a study of response to subunit inactivated influenza vaccine (dated by TCRdb to the late 2010s). As for the study more broadly: To follow how T cells responded to a trivalent subunit inactivated influenza vaccine, the researchers relied on deep quantitative profiling of the T cell receptor repertoire.

The research as a whole found: It was suggested by the authors that each seasonal influenza vaccination may recruit only a limited number of new T cells.

This clonotype occurred a few times. No cognate antigen has been identified for it. One base away there is no much larger clone; base qualities are not given. The library was produced with RT-PCR. The instrument was an Illumina HiSeq 2500. The raw public reads went through TCRdb reprocessing: fastp at Q25, MiXCR clone calling, in-frame beta chains kept. Entries are consolidated by CDR3 protein sequence, retaining the most common genes and DNA. The sample data list hundreds of thousands of distinct CDR3 sequences, and approximately 14% of these were observed just once. 11% of the sample belongs to the ten largest clones. This receptor was taken from a man aged 45-60 years who received an inactivated influenza vaccine. Donor details come from another sample of the same person, matched by shared clones. Material: PBMCs from blood, obtained about 12 days after vaccination.

The nucleotide sequence is given as TGTGCCACCAGCAGAGATCTAGGCCAACGAGTGACCCAGTACTTC. It is translated as CATSRDLGQRVTQYF. The chain employs TRBV15 and TRBJ2-5; the D gene cannot be resolved reliably. According to the germline V gene (reference sequence), CDR1 reads LNHNV and CDR2 reads YYDKDF. A distance of 15 bases separates the germline ends of V and J, which lose 0 bases and 7 bases respectively. The CDR3 holds 15 amino acids from the cysteine to the phenylalanine. Just the 45-base CDR3 DNA is kept, in frame starting at base 1.